Presented here are 16 T cell receptor beta chains from one specimen sequenced in a study of blood T cells in healthy people across ages. Alongside a J-beta primer mix, a sample-barcoded 5' primer served in a second PCR lasting about 6 to 11 cycles. Via MiXCR, TCRdb re-called the 5' RACE reads, giving one row per CDR3 protein. The sample yields about 1.6 million distinct CDR3 sequences, almost 35% seen once. Sequencing was performed on blood. Receptors originate from a woman aged 30 to 39 in good health.

This sequence joins TRBV10-3 and TRBJ2-1; TRBD1 is a possible D gene (5 bases). The CDR3 is made up of 14 amino acids. The V gene lost 0 bases and the J gene lost 8 bases, with 11 bases spanning the gap. Germline values: CDR1 ENHRY, CDR2 SYGVKD. For the CDR3, the DNA is TGTGCCATCAGTGAGTCGACCAGGGTGCATGAGCAGTTCTTC. This sequence encodes CAISESTRVHEQFF.

The rearrangement joins TRBV7-2 to TRBJ2-3; D is uncertain. This CDR3 has 13 amino acids. V was clipped by 5 bases and J by 2 bases, with 8 bases between them. CDR1 is SGHTA and CDR2 is FQGNSA in the germline V gene. Here the CDR3 reads CASSTSPTDTQYF. The CDR3 nucleotides are TGTGCCAGCAGCACCAGTCCCACAGATACGCAGTATTTT.

This clonotype was observed once. The chain combines TRBV30 with TRBJ1-2; 7 bases are a match to TRBD1. The CDR3 runs 15 residues. V was clipped by 2 bases and J by 3 bases; unmatched bases: 9. Germline V lookup: CDR1 GTSNPN, CDR2 SVGIG (reference sequence). In DNA, the CDR3 is TGTGCCTGGAGTTTGAAGACAGGGTTATACTATGGCTACACCTTC. It is translated as CAWSLKTGLYYGYTF.

This clonotype turned up a few times. This chain uses TRBV6-6 with TRBJ2-5, with D perhaps matching TRBD1 (6 bases). V was trimmed by 4 bases and J by 7 bases, leaving 10 bases between them. This CDR3 is built from 12 residues. In germline, CDR1 is MNHNY, CDR2 SVGAGI (reference sequence). The CDR3 loop is CASSSLQGTQYF. CDR3 nucleotides: TGTGCCAGCAGTTCGTTACAGGGGACCCAGTACTTC.

The chain links TRBV10-3 to TRBJ1-1, with 11 bases lining up with TRBD1. Trimming cost V 6 bases and J 5 bases; bases outside gene matches: 8. CDR3 length: 15 amino acids. Germline V gene sequence: CDR1 ENHRY, CDR2 SYGVKD. CDR3 DNA: TGTGCCATCAGCAGGGACAGGGGGGTTGGAACTGAAGCTTTCTTT. Translating gives CAISRDRGVGTEAFF.

This CDR3 reads CASSYSSGGGEQFF. The CDR3 DNA sequence: TGTGCCAGCAGTTACTCGTCTGGAGGCGGTGAGCAGTTCTTC. The rearrangement links TRBV6-2 or TRBV6-3 to TRBJ2-1; D may be TRBD2 (5 bases). Between the trimmed V and J ends, which lost 0 bases and 9 bases, there was a span of 12 bases. The CDR3 totals 14 residues. The germline CDR1 and CDR2 sequences are MNHEY and SVGEGT.

The V gene is TRBV27, the J gene TRBJ1-1; D is ambiguous. CDR1 MNHEY and CDR2 SMNVEV come from the germline V gene (reference sequence). There are 14 residues in the CDR3. The V and J ends lost 8 bases and 4 bases respectively, with 17 bases between them. CDR3 bases: TGTGCCAGCTGCCTCCCGGGCAAACTCACTGAAGCTTTCTTT. It codes for CASCLPGKLTEAFF.

This chain uses TRBV12-3 or TRBV12-4 with TRBJ2-1, with TRBD2 matching over 7 bases. There are 15 residues in the CDR3. Germline trimming cut 8 bases from V and 3 bases from J; bases unmatched to any gene: 10. The CDR3 loop reads CASRQEAGLYNEQFF. For the CDR3, the DNA is TGTGCCAGCCGCCAGGAAGCGGGACTCTACAATGAGCAGTTCTTC.

The chain carries TRBV7-2 and TRBJ2-7; TRBD2 agrees at 9 bases. This CDR3 has 14 amino acids. Trimming removed 3 bases from V and 7 bases from J; junction bases left unmatched: 7. From germline, CDR1 is SGHTA and CDR2 FQGNSA. DNA for the CDR3: TGTGCCAGCAGCTTGGGCGGGGGGGCTCGGGAGCAGTACTTC. Translated, it gives CASSLGGGAREQYF.

This clonotype appeared a few times. V usage is TRBV9 and J usage is TRBJ2-2; TRBD1 or TRBD2 may be the D gene (6 bases each). Germline V gene sequence: CDR1 SGDLS, CDR2 YYNGEE. CDR3 length: 15 residues. Trimming took off 0 bases at V and 5 bases at J, with 11 bases between the two ends. CDR3 bases: TGTGCCAGCAGCGTAGGAGGGGGGCAAACCGGGGAGCTGTTTTTT. Residues: CASSVGGGQTGELFF. Looking up the rest from reference TRBV9 and TRBJ2-2 gives the full variable domain: DSGVTQTPKHLITATGQRVTLRCSPRSGDLSVYWYQQSLDQGLQFLIQYYNGEERAKGNILERFSAQQFPDLHSELNLSSLELGDSALYFCASSVGGGQTGELFFGEGSRLTVL.

V and J are TRBV3-1 and TRBJ2-7; D not certain. The CDR3 spans 16 residues. The V gene's germline CDR1 is LGHDT and CDR2 YNNKEL (reference sequence). Trimming shortened V by 0 bases and J by 0 bases, and 12 bases separated the two germline ends. CDR3 residues: CASSQDRAAHSYEQYF. The CDR3 DNA reads as TGTGCCAGCAGCCAAGATCGGGCAGCGCACTCCTACGAGCAGTACTTC.

The gene calls are TRBV4-2 and TRBJ1-1; D not resolved. Between the trimmed V and J ends, which lost 1 base and 1 base, there was a span of 13 bases. The CDR3 covers 16 residues. Germline CDR1 reads LGHNA; CDR2 reads YNFKEQ. The CDR3 loop is CASSQGSEAKNTEAFF. Here the CDR3 DNA reads TGTGCCAGCAGCCAAGGGTCAGAGGCAAAGAACACTGAAGCTTTCTTT.

V gene TRBV10-3 combines with J gene TRBJ2-5; 9 bases agree with TRBD2. V was clipped by 0 bases and J by 2 bases; unmatched bases: 7. CDR1 is ENHRY, CDR2 SYGVKD, per germline. The CDR3 loop spans 17 amino acids. Here the CDR3 DNA reads TGTGCCATCAGTGAGTCAACCGGGACTAGCCGTCAAGAGACCCAGTACTTC. Translated, it gives CAISESTGTSRQETQYF.

The chain employs TRBV11-2 and TRBJ2-1; 9 positions match TRBD1. The length of the CDR3 is 15 residues. Germline assignment: CDR1 SGHAT and CDR2 FQNNGV. V gave up 6 bases and J gave up 12 bases; unmatched junction bases: 15. DNA of the CDR3: TGTGCCAGCAGTCAAACAGGGGGCGATACAAGGGGGCAGTTCTTC. Residues: CASSQTGGDTRGQFF.

Turning to this clonotype: A clone one base away is much larger, so this may be a read error. The V and J genes are TRBV3-1 and TRBJ2-1, with no clear D. Germline V lookup: CDR1 LGHDT, CDR2 YNNKEL (reference sequence). V lost 5 bases, J lost 1 base, and 24 bases lay in between. This CDR3 has 19 amino acids. CDR3 in DNA: TGTGCCAGCAGCGCGTCCGTTGGACCAGCTCCCGGGTCCTACAATGAGCAGTTCTTC. Translating it yields CASSASVGPAPGSYNEQFF.

The chain uses TRBV4-1 and TRBJ1-2; no reliable D call. This CDR3 is 14 amino acids long. Trimming stripped 6 bases from V and 7 bases from J, with 18 bases between. The germline V gene encodes CDR1 MGHRA and CDR2 YSYEKL. The CDR3 bases are TGCGCCAGCAGGCCAGTCGGCGGGCGCGTTGGCTACACCTTC. It translates to CASRPVGGRVGYTF.